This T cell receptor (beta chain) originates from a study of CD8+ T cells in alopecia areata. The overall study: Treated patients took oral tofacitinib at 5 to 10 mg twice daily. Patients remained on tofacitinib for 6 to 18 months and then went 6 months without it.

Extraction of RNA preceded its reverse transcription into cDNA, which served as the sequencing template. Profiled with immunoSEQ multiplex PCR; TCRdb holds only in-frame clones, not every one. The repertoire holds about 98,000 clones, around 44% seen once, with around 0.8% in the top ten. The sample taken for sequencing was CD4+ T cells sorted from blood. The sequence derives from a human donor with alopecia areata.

The CDR3 DNA is TGTGCCAGCAGTTTATTAAGGGAACAGGGGTGGCAGCCCCAGCATTTT. As protein: CASSLLREQGWQPQHF. The chain has TRBV28 and TRBJ1-5; 7 positions agree with TRBD1. This CDR3 spans 16 amino acids. The germline CDR1 and CDR2 sequences are MDHEN and SYDVKM. The V gene end was trimmed by 1 base and the J gene end by 7 bases; junction bases not matched to a gene: 10.